These 22 T cell receptor beta chains originate from one sample sequenced in a study of T cell responses to AZD1222 COVID-19 vaccine. Some clones are missing from TCRdb's copy, which holds only in-frame ones; the method was immunoSEQ multiplex PCR. The data show 95,000 to 150,000 clones, 75% to 90% seen once. The sample in question was peripheral blood, obtained 28 days after the second AZD1222 dose. Receptors were obtained from an adult who received the AZD1222 COVID-19 vaccine.

The chain links TRBV5-6 to TRBJ2-2; the D call may be TRBD1 or TRBD2 (6 bases each). Trimming shortened V by 0 bases and J by 4 bases, and 13 bases separated the two germline ends. The CDR3 has 16 amino acids. Germline V gives CDR1 SGHDT, CDR2 YYEEEE. CDR3 protein: CASSLDGGVGTGELFF. DNA for the CDR3: TGTGCCAGCAGCTTGGACGGGGGCGTAGGCACCGGGGAGCTGTTTTTT.

This clone was seen only once. The rearrangement joins TRBV5-6 to TRBJ1-2, with TRBD1 matching over 7 bases. Germline CDR1 reads SGHDT; CDR2 reads YYEEEE. V shed 1 base and J 8 bases; nucleotides not matched to a gene: 11. The CDR3 has 15 amino acids. CDR3 in amino acids: CASSLRGPTGVGYTF. CDR3 coding DNA: TGTGCCAGCAGCTTGAGGGGCCCCACAGGGGTCGGCTACACCTTC.

The rearrangement joins TRBV5-1 to TRBJ1-2; D is undetermined. V was clipped by 4 bases and J by 0 bases, with 22 bases between them. The CDR3 loop spans 18 amino acids. Germline values: CDR1 SGHRS, CDR2 YFSETQ. The CDR3 sequence is CASSPVGTGTATNYGYTF. CDR3 in DNA: TGCGCCAGCAGCCCTGTAGGTACCGGCACCGCTACTAACTATGGCTACACCTTC.

A word on this clone: This sample includes further DNA sequences coding for the same CDR3. The J gene is TRBJ1-5, the V gene TRBV19; D is unresolved. The CDR3 has 13 residues. Germline V gene lookup returns CDR1 LNHDA and CDR2 SQIVND (reference sequence). The ends were cut back, 1 base at V and 7 bases at J, with 8 bases in the middle. In DNA form, the CDR3 reads TGTGCCAGTAGTATAGGGGGAAGCCAGCCCCAGCATTTT. Translating gives CASSIGGSQPQHF.

This chain joins TRBV27 and TRBJ2-7; 12 bases agree with TRBD2. V was clipped by 4 bases and J by 12 bases; unmatched bases: 10. The CDR3 totals 14 residues. Germline values: CDR1 MNHEY, CDR2 SMNVEV (reference sequence). The CDR3 coding sequence is TGTGCCAGCAGTTGGCGGACTAGCGGGGCCCCGTTGTACTTC. Its protein is CASSWRTSGAPLYF.

This chain links TRBV29-1 with TRBJ1-1; D is unresolved. V was cut by 5 bases and J by 1 base, with 14 bases left in between. Per the germline V gene, CDR1 is SQVTM and CDR2 is ANQGSEA. CDR3 length equals 14 residues. The CDR3 bases are TGCAGCGTTTCCTCGGGAGGGAGGAACACTGAAGCTTTCTTT. It specifies CSVSSGGRNTEAFF.

This clone came up a few times. Written as DNA, the CDR3 is TGTGCCAGCAGCTTAGTTAGGGGATTCCAAGAGACCCAGTACTTC. This gives the protein CASSLVRGFQETQYF. The chain uses TRBV7-9 and TRBJ2-5; weak D call: TRBD1 (5 bases). CDR1 SEHNR and CDR2 FQNEAQ come from the germline V gene (reference sequence). This CDR3 contains 15 residues. V was shortened by 1 base and J by 1 base, with 10 bases between the two germline ends.

This clone was found once. The chain uses TRBV9 and TRBJ2-3; 7 bases align to TRBD2. This CDR3 spans 16 amino acids. V shed 6 bases, J shed 2 bases, and the junction held 12 bases outside the gene matches. Germline V gene sequence: CDR1 SGDLS, CDR2 YYNGEE. The CDR3 sequence: CASTRGQRGNTDTQYF. In nucleotides, the CDR3 is TGTGCCAGCACCCGAGGTCAGCGGGGTAACACAGATACGCAGTATTTT.

This clone was seen only once. The rearrangement links TRBV15 to TRBJ2-5; D possibly corresponds to TRBD1 (6 bases). V was cut by 0 bases and J by 1 base, with 15 bases left in between. The CDR3 contains 17 residues. The germline CDR1 and CDR2 sequences are LNHNV and YYDKDF (reference sequence). The CDR3 DNA follows: TGTGCCACCAGCAGAGATACAGGGAAGTTAATCCAAGAGACCCAGTACTTC. Translating it yields CATSRDTGKLIQETQYF.

This sequence joins TRBV19 and TRBJ1-2; TRBD1 aligns across 8 bases. Per the germline V gene, CDR1 is LNHDA and CDR2 is SQIVND (reference sequence). There are 14 residues in the CDR3. The ends lost 7 bases at V and 4 bases at J; junction bases unmatched: 8. CDR3 in DNA: TGTGCCAGTACCCGGACAGGGCTCGGCTATGGCTACACCTTC. This gives the protein CASTRTGLGYGYTF.

The V and J genes are TRBV7-2 and TRBJ2-2, with D possibly being TRBD1 or TRBD2 (5 bases each). Deletions cut 8 bases from V and 5 bases from J, with 12 bases between. The germline V gene has CDR1 SGHTA and CDR2 FQGNSA. CDR3 length equals 13 residues. CDR3 nucleotides: TGTGCCAGCGGAAGAGGGGTTACCGGGGAGCTGTTTTTT. Amino acid sequence: CASGRGVTGELFF.

This rearrangement joins TRBV21-1 to TRBJ1-2; the table's TRBD1 call for D was not verified on the DNA. TRBV21-1 is described as a pseudogene. CDR3 size: 19 residues. CDR3 in DNA: TGTGCCAGCAGCTCCCCCCGACCCGAGGACAGGGAACTTGACTATGGCTACACCTTC. Translated, it gives CASSSPRPEDRELDYGYTF.

The chain joins TRBV7-8 to TRBJ2-3; D possibly corresponds to TRBD2 (6 bases). The CDR3 has 16 residues. Germline V gene data show CDR1 as SGHVS and CDR2 as FQNEAQ. Trimming removed 5 bases from V and 2 bases from J, with 17 bases in between. CDR3 coding DNA: TGTGCCAGCAGCGTGAGGACTACCTTGCCCACAGATACGCAGTATTTT. The encoded protein is CASSVRTTLPTDTQYF. Full variable domain (missing parts from reference TRBV7-8 and TRBJ2-3): GAGVSQSPRYKVAKRGQDVALRCDPISGHVSLFWYQQALGQGPEFLTYFQNEAQLDKSGLPSDRFFAERPEGSVSTLKIQRTQQEDSAVYLCASSVRTTLPTDTQYFGPGTRLTVL.

A single count supports this clone. The rearrangement uses TRBV14 and TRBJ1-1, with a possible D match to TRBD1 (5 bases). The CDR3 has 12 residues. The ends were cut back, 4 bases at V and 6 bases at J, with 9 bases in the middle. Per the germline V gene, CDR1 is SGHDN and CDR2 is FVKESK. In DNA, the CDR3 is TGTGCCAGCAGCCGGAGAGGGGCTGAAGCTTTCTTT. Translated, it gives CASSRRGAEAFF.

The chain couples TRBV11-1 to TRBJ1-1, with 7 bases fitting TRBD1. V trimming: 2 bases; J trimming: 8 bases; junction bases outside the gene matches: 8. The CDR3 consists of 14 residues. Germline CDR1 reads SGHAT; CDR2 reads FQDESV (reference sequence). CDR3 DNA sequence: TGTGCCAGCAGCTTAACGACAGGGAAGGTGGAAGCTTTCTTT. Translation gives CASSLTTGKVEAFF. The whole variable domain, filled in from reference TRBV11-1 and TRBJ1-1, reads EAEVAQSPRYKITEKSQAVAFWCDPISGHATLYWYRQILGQGPELLVQFQDESVVDDSQLPKDRFSAERLKGVDSTLKIQPAELGDSAMYLCASSLTTGKVEAFFGQGTRLTVV.

This chain uses TRBV5-4 with TRBJ2-1; the D gene could be TRBD1 or TRBD2 (5 bases each). V was cut by 4 bases and J by 9 bases, with 26 bases left in between. Germline-derived CDR1 and CDR2 are SGHNT and YYREEE (reference sequence). The CDR3 covers 17 residues. The CDR3: CASSPRGLNVATGEQFF. CDR3 nucleotide sequence: TGTGCCAGCAGCCCCCGGGGTTTGAACGTCGCAACAGGTGAGCAGTTCTTC.

The genes are TRBV7-6 and TRBJ1-6; 7 nucleotides match TRBD1. V was pared by 5 bases and J by 8 bases, with 9 bases of the junction left unmatched. This CDR3 has 15 residues. Germline V gene lookup returns CDR1 SGHVS and CDR2 FNYEAQ. The CDR3 is CASSLGQVGDSPLHF. CDR3 coding DNA: TGTGCCAGCAGCCTCGGACAGGTTGGGGATTCACCCCTCCACTTT.

The chain couples TRBV7-8 to TRBJ2-7; 8 bases fit TRBD1. The germline V gene encodes CDR1 SGHVS and CDR2 FQNEAQ. Trimming cost V 5 bases and J 2 bases; bases outside gene matches: 8. The length of the CDR3 is 15 residues. DNA for the CDR3: TGTGCCAGCAGCCCGAGACAGGGGCCAGCCTACGAGCAGTACTTC. Amino acids: CASSPRQGPAYEQYF.

This clone was seen once. The DNA for the CDR3 is TGTGCCAGTAGTGACAGGGGTTATGGCTACACCTTC. This translates into CASSDRGYGYTF. The chain recombines TRBV19 with TRBJ1-2; TRBD1 matches at 8 bases. Germline lookup yields CDR1 LNHDA and CDR2 SQIVND (reference sequence). The CDR3 has 12 amino acids. Germline trimming cut 5 bases from V and 5 bases from J; bases unmatched to any gene: 1.

DNA for the CDR3: TGTGCCAGCAGCGTATTACCGGAGGCGGGGGCTGAAGCTTTCTTT. Translating gives CASSVLPEAGAEAFF. The chain uses TRBV9 and TRBJ1-1; weak D call: TRBD1 (5 bases). In germline, CDR1 is SGDLS, CDR2 YYNGEE. Between the trimmed V and J ends, which lost 1 base and 6 bases, there was a span of 16 bases. CDR3 length: 15 amino acids. Variable domain in full (rest from reference TRBV9 and TRBJ1-1): DSGVTQTPKHLITATGQRVTLRCSPRSGDLSVYWYQQSLDQGLQFLIQYYNGEERAKGNILERFSAQQFPDLHSELNLSSLELGDSALYFCASSVLPEAGAEAFFGQGTRLTVV.

Concerning this clone itself: Other nucleotide sequences in the sample specify the same CDR3. The chain has TRBV19 and TRBJ1-1; D might be TRBD1 (5 bases). There are 14 residues in the CDR3. Trimming left V 3 bases short and J 0 bases short, with 8 bases between. The germline gives CDR1 LNHDA, CDR2 SQIVND (reference sequence). The CDR3, as DNA: TGTGCCAGTAGTATTACGGGGGTGAACACTGAAGCTTTCTTT. Residues: CASSITGVNTEAFF.

The chain couples TRBV5-6 to TRBJ2-6; D is ambiguous. The ends were cut back, 0 bases at V and 0 bases at J, with 7 bases in the middle. Per germline, CDR1 SGHDT and CDR2 YYEEEE. The CDR3 runs to 16 residues. DNA of the CDR3: TGTGCCAGCAGCTTGGGACAATCCTCTGGGGCCAACGTCCTGACTTTC. Translation: CASSLGQSSGANVLTF.